The 15 T cell receptor beta chains given below trace back to one sample, sequenced in a study of tissue T cells after allogeneic stem cell transplantation. Profiling relied on immunoSEQ multiplex PCR, and the TCRdb table lists in-frame clones only, not all of them. The sample has some 22,000 clones; approximately 69% are singletons. Sequenced input: blood. The receptors originated from a female BALB/c mouse in good health. The mouse strain carries the MHC haplotype H2-d.

Concerning this clone itself: Gene names and germline match the mouse. The read ends 1 residue early relative to the CDR3; the germline J gene fills the gap. The chain uses TRBV14 and TRBJ1-6; a weak D match, TRBD1 (6 bases). TRBJ1-6 belongs to the ORF category, with a function that is uncertain. The V and J ends lost 4 bases and 4 bases respectively, with 6 bases between them. This CDR3 is built from 13 residues. The V gene's germline CDR1 is SGHDT and CDR2 FRDEAV. The CDR3 is CASSTGYNSPLYF. CDR3 bases read: TGTGCCAGCAGTACAGGGTATAATTCGCCCCTCTAC.

This clone was seen just once. The genes and germline here are from mouse. The read ends 1 residue before the CDR3 terminus; that terminus is restored from the germline J gene. The rearrangement links TRBV5 to TRBJ2-5, with 9 bases identical to TRBD2. Germline loops: CDR1 LGHNA, CDR2 YNLKQL (reference sequence). The V gene end was trimmed by 3 bases and the J gene end by 3 bases; junction bases not matched to a gene: 4. The CDR3 runs to 15 residues. The CDR3 reads CASSHDWGMQDTQYF. CDR3 bases read: TGTGCCAGCAGCCACGACTGGGGGATGCAAGACACCCAGTAC.

Comments on this clone: Gene names are mouse gene names. The observed sequence ends 1 residue before the CDR3 terminus, with the missing tail filled in from the germline J gene. This chain links TRBV19 with TRBJ2-1; possibly TRBD1 for D (6 bases). CDR3 length: 14 amino acids. Trimming cost V 6 bases and J 4 bases, with 14 bases left between them. Germline assignment: CDR1 FNHDT and CDR2 SITEND (reference sequence). The CDR3 protein is CASTSGTIYAEQFF. CDR3 bases read: TGTGCCAGCACCTCCGGGACAATATATGCTGAGCAGTTC.

For this clone: The genes and germline here are from mouse. From the germline J gene comes the end of the CDR3, since the read stops 1 residue before it. The chain employs TRBV16 and TRBJ1-1; no definite D call. Deletions cut 5 bases from V and 6 bases from J, with 10 bases between. Germline assignment: CDR1 SGHSA and CDR2 FRNQAP. The CDR3 sequence is 12 residues long. CDR3 region: CASSRDGPEVFF. Incomplete CDR3 DNA: TGTGCAAGCAGCAGGGATGGCCCAGAAGTCTTC.

A word on this clone: All gene names here are mouse names. The missing CDR3 end, 1 residue past where the read stops, is filled in from the germline J gene. The chain recombines TRBV19 with TRBJ2-2; D remains unclear. Trimming removed 3 bases at V and 1 base at J, with 4 bases between. This CDR3 has 13 amino acids. Germline loops: CDR1 FNHDT, CDR2 SITEND (reference sequence). The chain's CDR3 is CASSKGNTGQLYF. CDR3 DNA, as far as it was read: TGTGCCAGCAGTAAGGGAAACACCGGGCAGCTCTAC.

As concerns this clone: All gene names here are mouse names. The read stops 1 residue short of the end of the CDR3; the missing end is completed from the germline J gene. The chain combines TRBV19 with TRBJ2-7; TRBD2 agrees at 10 bases. After removal of 4 bases from V and 6 bases from J, the junction contained 7 bases not matched to a gene. Germline CDR1 FNHDT, CDR2 SITEND (reference sequence). The CDR3 is 14 residues long. The CDR3 reads CASSPLGGRVEQYF. The DNA read from the CDR3 is TGTGCCAGCAGTCCTCTGGGGGGGCGGGTTGAACAGTAC.

A remark on this clone: Gene names are the mouse ones. Coverage ceases 1 residue before the CDR3 finishes, and the germline J gene fills in the end. The chain combines TRBV13-1 with TRBJ1-3, with D unresolved. The CDR3 length is 14 residues. With 0 bases removed from V and 0 bases from J, the gap between germline ends came to 4 bases. Germline CDR1 and CDR2: NSHNY and SYGAGN. The sequenced CDR3 bases are TGTGCCAGCAGTGATGTCAGTTCTGGAAATACGCTCTAT. It translates to CASSDVSSGNTLY. The whole CDR3 protein is CASSDVSSGNTLYF.

A remark on this clone: Each gene name is a mouse one. The read terminates 1 residue ahead of where the CDR3 ends, so the germline J gene completes it. V is TRBV20 and J is TRBJ1-2; TRBD1 matches 7 bases. The J segment lost 4 bases and the V segment lost 2 bases, leaving 4 bases of the junction unmatched. CDR3 length: 13 amino acids. Germline V gene sequence: CDR1 GFQATS, CDR2 STVNSAI. Partial CDR3 DNA: TGTGGTGCTAGGAAGGGGGCAGGCTCCGACTACACC. Encoded protein: CGARKGAGSDYT. The full-length CDR3 reads as CGARKGAGSDYTF. The full variable domain, with the rest looked up from reference TRBV20 and TRBJ1-2, is GALVYQYPRRTICKSGTSMRMECQAVGFQATSVAWYRQSPQKTFELIALSTVNSAIKYEQNFTQEKFPISHPNLSFSSMTVLNAYLEDRGLYLCGARKGAGSDYTFGSGTRLLVI.

As for this clone: Mouse names are used for the genes. Read data end 1 residue before the CDR3 end; the end is taken from the germline J gene. The gene calls are TRBV13-1 and TRBJ2-7; 11 bases map to TRBD1. Germline V gives CDR1 NSHNY, CDR2 SYGAGN. This CDR3 is built from 14 residues. Trimming cost V 3 bases and J 6 bases; bases outside gene matches: 5. The DNA read from the CDR3 is TGTGCCAGCAGTGGGGACAGGGGGATTTTTGAACAGTAC. Residues: CASSGDRGIFEQY. The entire CDR3 protein reads CASSGDRGIFEQYF.

The sample holds one count of this clone. The germline and genes are mouse ones. Coverage ceases 1 residue before the CDR3 finishes, and the germline J gene fills in the end. The chain links TRBV4 to TRBJ1-1, with a possible D match to TRBD1 (5 bases). With 3 bases removed from V and 0 bases from J, the gap between germline ends came to 8 bases. Germline values: CDR1 LGHDT, CDR2 YNNKQL (reference sequence). This CDR3 region has 14 residues. CDR3 DNA, as far as it was read: TGTGCCAGCAGCTACAGGGCGGCAAACACAGAAGTCTTC. Residues: CASSYRAANTEVF. Given in full, the CDR3 is CASSYRAANTEVFF.

Of note for this clone: Genes and germline are mouse. The CDR3 goes on 1 residue after the read ends, and that part is filled in from the germline J gene. The J gene is TRBJ2-3, the V gene TRBV13-1, with D tentatively TRBD1 or TRBD2 (6 bases each). V was cut by 0 bases and J by 0 bases, with 8 bases left in between. This CDR3 has 15 amino acids. Germline V gene data show CDR1 as NSHNY and CDR2 as SYGAGN. CDR3 DNA, as far as it was read: TGTGCCAGCAGTGATGGGGGGCTTAGTGCAGAAACGCTGTAT. As protein: CASSDGGLSAETLY. The complete CDR3 protein is CASSDGGLSAETLYF.

A note on this clone: Gene names follow the mouse nomenclature. The CDR3 end lies 1 residue beyond the end of the read and is filled in from the germline J gene. The chain couples TRBV20 to TRBJ2-5; a possible D gene is TRBD2 (6 bases). The V gene's germline CDR1 is GFQATS and CDR2 STVNSAI. The CDR3 covers 13 residues. V gave up 0 bases and J gave up 4 bases, with 8 bases separating them. CDR3 DNA, as far as it was read: TGTGGTGCTAGGGATCGGGGGGAAGACACCCAGTAC. Translation: CGARDRGEDTQY. The CDR3 in full is CGARDRGEDTQYF.

This clone has only one observation. Genes and germline come from the mouse. The sequenced fragment ends 1 residue before the CDR3 boundary, so the rest is inferred from the germline J gene. The chain employs TRBV14 and TRBJ2-5; 8 nucleotides line up with TRBD1. The CDR3 runs to 15 residues. V dropped 2 bases and J dropped 0; count of bases not matched to a gene: 2. Germline V gives CDR1 SGHDT, CDR2 FRDEAV. CDR3 DNA, as far as it was read: TGTGCCAGCAGTTTGACAGGGGATAACCAAGACACCCAGTAC. As protein: CASSLTGDNQDTQY. The whole CDR3 region reads CASSLTGDNQDTQYF.

In the case of this clone: Gene names denote mouse genes. The CDR3 end lies 1 residue beyond the end of the read and is filled in from the germline J gene. The chain uses TRBV17 and TRBJ2-2; 7 nucleotides match TRBD2. The CDR3 has 16 amino acids. In germline, CDR1 is MNHDT, CDR2 YYDKIL. V was clipped by 0 bases and J by 0 bases; unmatched bases: 1. CDR3 DNA, as far as it was read: TGTGCTAGCAGTAGAGACTGGGGGTCAAACACCGGGCAGCTCTAC. Encoded protein: CASSRDWGSNTGQLY. In full, the CDR3 is CASSRDWGSNTGQLYF.

This clone came up once. Genes and germline come from the mouse. With the read ending 1 residue before the CDR3 end, the germline J gene is used to fill in that end. The chain employs TRBV5 and TRBJ2-4; 8 nucleotides match TRBD2. Germline V CDR1 and CDR2: LGHNA, YNLKQL (reference sequence). V shed 0 bases and J 7 bases; nucleotides not matched to a gene: 6. CDR3 length: 15 residues. CDR3 DNA (partial): TGTGCCAGCAGCCAAGATCGGGGGGGCGGGGACACCTTGTAC. Its translation: CASSQDRGGGDTLY. The entire CDR3 reads CASSQDRGGGDTLYF.